The 14 T cell receptor beta chains reported below all come from one sample, sequenced in a study of shared clonotypes between healthy human individuals. The table came from immunoSEQ multiplex PCR; TCRdb's copy has only in-frame clones and leaves some out. Here the sample spans about 490,000 clones, roughly 85% being singletons. Sequences were obtained from PBMCs. These receptors were taken from a middle-aged woman in good health. Some clones in this sample may be carry-over from other donors' samples.

The chain employs TRBV28 and TRBJ2-7; D assignment may be TRBD1 or TRBD2 (5 bases each). The CDR3 extends over 14 amino acids. Per the germline V gene, CDR1 is MDHEN and CDR2 is SYDVKM. Trimming left V 6 bases short and J 1 base short, with 13 bases between. The CDR3 here is CASRPRGGSYEQYF. The CDR3 DNA follows: TGTGCCAGCAGACCGAGGGGTGGGTCCTACGAGCAGTACTTC.

This clone was observed a single time. A much bigger clone sits one base away, suggesting this may be a read error. The rearrangement links TRBV15 to TRBJ2-7; D gene unclear. Germline V gene sequence: CDR1 LNHNV, CDR2 YYDKDF (reference sequence). The CDR3 loop spans 13 amino acids. V dropped 1 base and J dropped 3 bases, with 7 bases sitting between them. The CDR3: CATSRGAGYEQYF. The CDR3 nucleotides read TGTGCCACCAGCAGAGGGGCTGGCTACGAGCAGTACTTC.

This clone was seen at least ten times. Distinct nucleotide sequences in the sample also encode this CDR3. The chain joins TRBV29-1 to TRBJ1-1, with D possibly matching TRBD1 (5 bases). Germline values: CDR1 SQVTM, CDR2 ANQGSEA. V was trimmed by 6 bases and J by 2 bases, leaving 10 bases between them. This CDR3 has 12 residues. CDR3 in DNA: TGCAGCGTCGGTGACAGTAACACTGAAGCTTTCTTT. It yields the protein CSVGDSNTEAFF.

The CDR3 spells CASSLGGATTGELFF. The CDR3, as DNA: TGCGCCAGCAGCTTGGGGGGGGCGACCACCGGGGAGCTGTTTTTT. The genes are TRBV5-1 and TRBJ2-2; D might be TRBD1 or TRBD2, each matching 6 bases. Germline V gene lookup returns CDR1 SGHRS and CDR2 YFSETQ. The CDR3 runs 15 residues. The V end lost 0 bases, the J end lost 4 bases, and 10 bases lay between the germline ends.

For this clone: In the same sample, other DNA sequences code for this CDR3. The chain combines TRBV19 with TRBJ2-2; D is tentatively TRBD1 or TRBD2 (5 bases each). Germline V gives CDR1 LNHDA, CDR2 SQIVND (reference sequence). This CDR3 is 14 amino acids long. V lost 3 bases and J lost 6, with 11 bases in between. Here the CDR3 DNA reads TGTGCCAGTAGTATTACAGGAGGAGCCGGGGAGCTGTTTTTT. Its protein is CASSITGGAGELFF.

This clone has a single count. The V and J genes are TRBV4-3 and TRBJ2-5, with TRBD2 identical over 7 bases. The closer fit of TRBJ2-7 to the DNA end suggests the J call may be wrong. This CDR3 region has 16 residues. Germline CDR1 reads LGHNA; CDR2 reads YSLEER. The CDR3: CASSQDITSAFYEQYF. CDR3 nucleotides: TGCGCCAGCAGCCAAGATATTACTAGCGCTTTCTACGAGCAGTACTTC.

This rearrangement joins TRBV6-5 to TRBJ2-1; D gene ambiguous. The CDR3 is made up of 13 amino acids. Germline V gene data show CDR1 as MNHEY and CDR2 as SVGAGI. Trimming cost V 5 bases and J 16 bases, with 21 bases left between them. The CDR3 coding sequence is TGTGCCAGCAGTCAAGGGCCCTCTATAAGCTTTTTCTTC. Encoded protein: CASSQGPSISFFF.

A single count supports this clone. The genes are TRBV14 and TRBJ2-7; D gene ambiguous. In germline, CDR1 is SGHDN, CDR2 FVKESK. The CDR3 consists of 15 residues. The ends were cut back, 1 base at V and 3 bases at J, with 13 bases in the middle. The CDR3 reads CASSQGLPYDYEQYF. CDR3 coding DNA: TGTGCCAGCAGCCAAGGACTGCCCTACGACTACGAGCAGTACTTC.

The J gene is TRBJ2-7, the V gene TRBV6-1; 12 bases match TRBD2. The CDR3 runs to 14 residues. V gave up 6 bases and J gave up 2 bases; unmatched junction bases: 2. The germline gives CDR1 MNHNS, CDR2 SASEGT. CDR3 loop: CASRRLAGAYEQYF. CDR3 coding DNA: TGTGCCAGCAGAAGACTAGCGGGAGCCTACGAGCAGTACTTC.

This chain links TRBV2 with TRBJ1-6, with TRBD1 matching over 7 bases. The CDR3 is made up of 15 amino acids. The V segment lost 8 bases and the J segment 3 bases; nucleotides outside the gene matches: 7. Germline V CDR1 and CDR2: SNHLY, FYNNEI. The CDR3 nucleotides are TGTGCCAGCTCGACAGGGACCGTCTATAATTCACCCCTCCACTTT. Translating gives CASSTGTVYNSPLHF.

The gene calls are TRBV29-1 and TRBJ2-1; a weak D match, TRBD2 (7 bases). Germline V gives CDR1 SQVTM, CDR2 ANQGSEA. The CDR3 is 13 residues long. Trimming stripped 3 bases from V and 8 bases from J, with 14 bases between. In nucleotides, the CDR3 is TGCAGCGTTGAGGGACAAGGGAGGGATGAGCAGTTCTTC. Its translation: CSVEGQGRDEQFF.

This chain uses TRBV9 with TRBJ2-1, with 12 nucleotides matching TRBD1. The V gene end was trimmed by 4 bases and the J gene end by 6 bases; junction bases not matched to a gene: 8. The germline V gene has CDR1 SGDLS and CDR2 YYNGEE. CDR3 length equals 16 residues. CDR3 DNA: TGTGCCAGCAGCTTCACCGGGACAGGGGGCCCCAATGAGCAGTTCTTC. Translating gives CASSFTGTGGPNEQFF.

The genes are TRBV7-9 and TRBJ2-3, with 11 bases identical to TRBD2. The CDR3 is 16 amino acids. V shed 5 bases and J 1 base; nucleotides not matched to a gene: 5. Germline values: CDR1 SEHNR, CDR2 FQNEAQ (reference sequence). The CDR3 DNA is TGTGCCAGCAGCACCAGGACTAGCGGGCGCACAGATACGCAGTATTTT. It yields the protein CASSTRTSGRTDTQYF.

The V and J genes are TRBV7-9 and TRBJ1-2, with unresolved D. Germline values: CDR1 SEHNR, CDR2 FQNEAQ (reference sequence). The CDR3 has 14 residues. The V and J ends lost 0 bases and 8 bases respectively, with 13 bases between them. This chain's CDR3 is CASSLAGLDAGYTF. DNA for the CDR3: TGTGCCAGCAGCTTAGCCGGCTTGGACGCCGGCTACACCTTC.